This T cell receptor (beta chain) emerged from a study of prognosis after radiotherapy for stage I lung cancer. On the study more broadly: Adenocarcinomas accounted for the tumors of roughly eleven patients, and squamous cell carcinomas for those of roughly seven. Points from the study as a whole: The median unique TCR clone count dropped from about 10,000 to 6,900 after stereotactic body radiation therapy. Where distant metastases developed, patients had lower Shannon entropy after stereotactic body radiation therapy.

This clonotype was seen repeatedly, ten times or more. Antigen specificity is unknown. The genomic DNA TCR beta CDR3 region underwent two rounds of multiplex PCR. First-round PCR amplification was performed with primers specific to each TRBV and TRBJ gene. TCRdb re-called the multiplex PCR reads with MiXCR, one entry per CDR3 protein. The data hold over 20,000 distinct CDR3 sequences, with roughly 40% observed a single time. The receptor comes from a donor aged 50 or older with non-small cell lung cancer. The material was PBMCs, obtained before or after stereotactic body radiation therapy (not recorded which).

CDR3 in DNA: TGTGCCAGCAGCGTAGGGGGTGGTCGAAATCAGCCCCAGCATTTT. Protein: CASSVGGGRNQPQHF. V and J are TRBV9 and TRBJ1-5; D unresolved. The ends were cut back, 0 bases at V and 4 bases at J, with 11 bases in the middle. The CDR3 has 15 amino acids. In germline, CDR1 is SGDLS, CDR2 YYNGEE.